This T cell receptor beta chain was captured in a study of tumor-infiltrating lymphocytes in primary liver carcinoma. A primer matching the constant region was used to make TCR beta cDNA from 500 ng of total RNA. What produced the TCR beta libraries was three nested multiplex PCR rounds using slightly modified ARM-PCR. TCRdb called the multiplex PCR reads again in MiXCR, with one record for every CDR3 protein. The repertoire holds around 80,000 distinct CDR3 sequences, with 65% to 80% as singletons. As concerns this clonotype: This clone may be a read error of a much larger clone one base away.

Unsorted bulk tissue (about 18-32 mg) underwent RNA and DNA co-extraction. The sequence was collected from a man aged 35-49 years with primary liver carcinoma and hepatitis B virus infection. The sequenced sample was liver tumor tissue from sampling region 1. Documented subset: tumor region T1, superior pole.

The CDR3 DNA follows: TGCGCCAGAAGCTCCGCGGGAGGGATATACAATGAGCAGTTCTTC. It is translated as CARSSAGGIYNEQFF. The chain uses TRBV5-1 and TRBJ2-1; 9 positions match TRBD2. The CDR3 is 15 amino acids. Germline CDR1 SGHRS, CDR2 YFSETQ.